The present TCR beta chain was sequenced within a study of blood T cell repertoires in COVID-19. Study summary: Samples taken during acute and convalescent COVID-19 were collected in the United States, Italy and Spain. Sources were T cells, B-cell-depleted T cells, or PBMCs; the material itself was cDNA or gDNA.

Per the original data handling: Using reference gene primer amplification, nucleated cell counts were estimated. Sequencing was performed with immunoSEQ multiplex PCR; in TCRdb, only in-frame clones are kept and a portion is missing. Clone size and the V and J calls come from that table; the DNA yielded D and trimming. The table shows 36,000 or so clones, with 75% to 95% occurring only once. Germline V lookup: CDR1 MDHEN, CDR2 SYDVKM. Trimming cost V 3 bases and J 4 bases; bases outside gene matches: 4. The CDR3 totals 15 residues. The source material was peripheral blood. The chain joins TRBV28 to TRBJ1-2; 11 bases fit TRBD1. The receptor comes from a human donor in a cohort sampled during active COVID-19. The CDR3 bases are TGTGCCAGCAGTTTGGGGACAGGGGGGGTCTATGGCTACACCTTC. As protein: CASSLGTGGVYGYTF.